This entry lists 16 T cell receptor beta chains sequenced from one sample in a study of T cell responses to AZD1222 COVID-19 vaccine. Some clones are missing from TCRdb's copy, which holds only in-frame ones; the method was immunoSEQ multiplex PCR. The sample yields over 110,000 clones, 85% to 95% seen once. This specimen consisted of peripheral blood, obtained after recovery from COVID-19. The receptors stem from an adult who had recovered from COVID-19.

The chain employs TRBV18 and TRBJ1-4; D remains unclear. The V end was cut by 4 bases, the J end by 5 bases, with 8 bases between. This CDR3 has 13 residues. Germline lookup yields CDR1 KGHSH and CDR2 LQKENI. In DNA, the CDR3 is TGTGCCAGCTCACGAGGGAAGAATGAAAAACTGTTTTTT. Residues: CASSRGKNEKLFF. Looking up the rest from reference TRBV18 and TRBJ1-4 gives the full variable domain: NAGVMQNPRHLVRRRGQEARLRCSPMKGHSHVYWYRQLPEEGLKFMVYLQKENIIDESGMPKERFSAEFPKEGPSILRIQQVVRGDSAAYFCASSRGKNEKLFFGSGTQLSVL.

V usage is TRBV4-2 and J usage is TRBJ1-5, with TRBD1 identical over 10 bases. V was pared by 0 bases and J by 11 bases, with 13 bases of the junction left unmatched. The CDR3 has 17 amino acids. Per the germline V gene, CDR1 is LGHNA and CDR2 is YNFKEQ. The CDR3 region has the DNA TGTGCCAGCAGCCAAGATACCCAACCGGGACAGGGGAAGACCCAGCATTTT. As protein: CASSQDTQPGQGKTQHF.

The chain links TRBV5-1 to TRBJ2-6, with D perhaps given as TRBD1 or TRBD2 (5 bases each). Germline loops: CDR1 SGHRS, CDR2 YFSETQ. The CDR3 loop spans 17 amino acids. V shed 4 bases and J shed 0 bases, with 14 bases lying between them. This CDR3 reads CASSGDGLSSGANVLTF. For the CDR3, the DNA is TGCGCCAGCAGCGGGGACGGCCTGAGCTCTGGGGCCAACGTCCTGACTTTC.

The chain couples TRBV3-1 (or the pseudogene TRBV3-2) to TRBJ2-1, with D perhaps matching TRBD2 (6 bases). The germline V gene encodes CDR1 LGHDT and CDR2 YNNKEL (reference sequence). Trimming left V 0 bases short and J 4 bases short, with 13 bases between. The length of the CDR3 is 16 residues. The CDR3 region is CASSQEGGPYYNEQFF. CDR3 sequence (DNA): TGTGCCAGCAGCCAAGAAGGAGGGCCTTATTACAATGAGCAGTTCTTC.

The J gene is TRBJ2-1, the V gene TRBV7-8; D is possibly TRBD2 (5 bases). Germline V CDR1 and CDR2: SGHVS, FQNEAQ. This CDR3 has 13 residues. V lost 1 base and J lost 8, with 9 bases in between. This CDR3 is CASSLVEGYEQFF. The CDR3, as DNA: TGTGCCAGCAGCTTAGTCGAGGGTTATGAGCAGTTCTTC.

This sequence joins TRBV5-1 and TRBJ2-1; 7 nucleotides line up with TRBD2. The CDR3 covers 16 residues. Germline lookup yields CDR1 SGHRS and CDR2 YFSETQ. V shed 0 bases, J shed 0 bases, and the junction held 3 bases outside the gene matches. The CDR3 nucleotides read TGCGCCAGCAGCTTGGCGGGAGGCCTCTCCTACAATGAGCAGTTCTTC. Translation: CASSLAGGLSYNEQFF.

The CDR3 region is CASSLDRGTGNTIYF. The CDR3 DNA is TGCGCCAGCAGCTTGGACAGGGGAACTGGAAACACCATATATTTT. V gene TRBV5-1 combines with J gene TRBJ1-3, with 7 bases identical to TRBD1. The germline V gene encodes CDR1 SGHRS and CDR2 YFSETQ. The V and J ends lost 0 bases and 2 bases, in that order; junction bases with no gene match: 2. The CDR3 extends over 15 amino acids. The entire variable domain, with the rest obtained from reference TRBV5-1 and TRBJ1-3, is as follows: KAGVTQTPRYLIKTRGQQVTLSCSPISGHRSVSWYQQTPGQGLQFLFEYFSETQRNKGNFPGRFSGRQFSNSRSEMNVSTLELGDSALYLCASSLDRGTGNTIYFGEGSWLTVV.

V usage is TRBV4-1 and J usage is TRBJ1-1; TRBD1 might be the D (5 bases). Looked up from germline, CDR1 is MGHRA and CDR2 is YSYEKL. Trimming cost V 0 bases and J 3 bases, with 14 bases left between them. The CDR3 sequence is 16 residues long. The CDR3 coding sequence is TGCGCCAGCAGCCAAGATTTTGGGGGGGAGGACACTGAAGCTTTCTTT. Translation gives CASSQDFGGEDTEAFF.

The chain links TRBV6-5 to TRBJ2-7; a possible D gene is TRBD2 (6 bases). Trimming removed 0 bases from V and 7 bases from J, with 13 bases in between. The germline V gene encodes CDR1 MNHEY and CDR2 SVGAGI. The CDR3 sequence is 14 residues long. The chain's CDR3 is CASSYSSGLGEQYF. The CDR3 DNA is TGTGCCAGCAGTTACTCTTCGGGACTCGGGGAGCAGTACTTC.

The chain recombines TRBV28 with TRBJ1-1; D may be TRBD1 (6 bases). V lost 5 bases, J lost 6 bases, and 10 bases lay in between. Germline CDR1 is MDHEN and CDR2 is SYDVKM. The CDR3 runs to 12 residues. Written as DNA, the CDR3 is TGTGCCAGCAGTCTGAGGACAGCTGAAGCTTTCTTT. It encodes CASSLRTAEAFF.

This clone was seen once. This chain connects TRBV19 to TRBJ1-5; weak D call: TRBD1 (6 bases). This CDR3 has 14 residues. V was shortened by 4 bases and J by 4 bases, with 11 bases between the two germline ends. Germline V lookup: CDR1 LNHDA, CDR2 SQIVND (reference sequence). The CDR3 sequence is CASSNRDGNQPQHF. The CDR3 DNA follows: TGTGCCAGTAGTAACAGGGACGGGAATCAGCCCCAGCATTTT.

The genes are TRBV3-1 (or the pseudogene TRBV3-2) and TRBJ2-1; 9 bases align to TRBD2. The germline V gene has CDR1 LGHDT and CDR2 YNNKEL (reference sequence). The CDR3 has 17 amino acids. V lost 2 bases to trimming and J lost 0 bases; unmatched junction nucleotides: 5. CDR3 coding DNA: TGTGCCAGCAGCCAATTTAGCGGGGGCAGCTCCTACAATGAGCAGTTCTTC. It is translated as CASSQFSGGSSYNEQFF.

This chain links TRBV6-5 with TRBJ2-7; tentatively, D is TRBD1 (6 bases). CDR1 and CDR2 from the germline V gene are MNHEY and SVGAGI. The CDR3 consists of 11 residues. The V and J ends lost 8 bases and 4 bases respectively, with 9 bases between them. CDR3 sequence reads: CASGGQYEQYF. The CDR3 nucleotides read TGTGCCAGCGGGGGCCAGTACGAGCAGTACTTC.

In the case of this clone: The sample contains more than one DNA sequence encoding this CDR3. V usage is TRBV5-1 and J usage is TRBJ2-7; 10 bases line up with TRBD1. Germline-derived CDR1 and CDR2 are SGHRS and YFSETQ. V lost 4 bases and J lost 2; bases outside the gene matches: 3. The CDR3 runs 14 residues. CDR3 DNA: TGCGCCAGCAGCCTAGGACAGGGGGCCTACGAGCAGTACTTC. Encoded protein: CASSLGQGAYEQYF.

CDR3 loop: CASSPSGGGNTEAFF. The CDR3 region has the DNA TGTGCCAGTAGTCCGTCCGGAGGGGGCAACACTGAAGCTTTCTTT. The J gene is TRBJ1-1, the V gene TRBV19; 7 bases align to TRBD1. CDR1 LNHDA and CDR2 SQIVND come from the germline V gene (reference sequence). The CDR3 has 15 amino acids. V lost 5 bases and J lost 2; bases outside the gene matches: 8. Using reference TRBV19 and TRBJ1-1 for the parts outside the CDR3, the full variable domain is DGGITQSPKYLFRKEGQNVTLSCEQNLNHDAMYWYRQDPGQGLRLIYYSQIVNDFQKGDIAEGYSVSREKKESFPLTVTSAQKNPTAFYLCASSPSGGGNTEAFFGQGTRLTVV.

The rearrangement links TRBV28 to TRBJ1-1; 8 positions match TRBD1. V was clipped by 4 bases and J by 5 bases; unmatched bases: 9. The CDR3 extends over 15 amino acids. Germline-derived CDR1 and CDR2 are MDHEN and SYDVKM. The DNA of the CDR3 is TGTGCCAGCAGTTCGGACAGGGTCGGTGGGACTGAAGCTTTCTTT. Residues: CASSSDRVGGTEAFF.